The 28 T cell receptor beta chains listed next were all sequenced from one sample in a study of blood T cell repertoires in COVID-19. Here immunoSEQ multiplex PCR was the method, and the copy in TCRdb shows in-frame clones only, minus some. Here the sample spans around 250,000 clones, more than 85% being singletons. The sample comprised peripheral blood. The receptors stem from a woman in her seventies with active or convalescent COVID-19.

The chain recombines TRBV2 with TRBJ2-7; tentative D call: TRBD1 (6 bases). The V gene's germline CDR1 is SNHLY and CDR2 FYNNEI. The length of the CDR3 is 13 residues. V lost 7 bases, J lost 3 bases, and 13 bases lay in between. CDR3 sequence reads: CASNLDSYYEQYF. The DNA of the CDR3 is TGTGCCAGCAACCTGGACAGCTACTACGAGCAGTACTTC.

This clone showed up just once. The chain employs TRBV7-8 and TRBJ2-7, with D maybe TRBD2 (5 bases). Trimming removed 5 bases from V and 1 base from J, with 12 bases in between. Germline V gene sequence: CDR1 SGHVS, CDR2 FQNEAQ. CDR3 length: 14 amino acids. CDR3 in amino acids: CASSETRPSYEQYF. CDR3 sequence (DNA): TGTGCCAGCAGCGAAACTAGGCCGTCCTACGAGCAGTACTTC.

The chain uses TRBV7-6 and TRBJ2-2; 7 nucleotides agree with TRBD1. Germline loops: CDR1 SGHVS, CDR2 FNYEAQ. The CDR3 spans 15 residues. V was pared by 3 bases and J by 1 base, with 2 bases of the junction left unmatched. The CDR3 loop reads CASSLGTENTGELFF. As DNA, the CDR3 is TGTGCCAGCAGCTTGGGGACAGAGAACACCGGGGAGCTGTTTTTT.

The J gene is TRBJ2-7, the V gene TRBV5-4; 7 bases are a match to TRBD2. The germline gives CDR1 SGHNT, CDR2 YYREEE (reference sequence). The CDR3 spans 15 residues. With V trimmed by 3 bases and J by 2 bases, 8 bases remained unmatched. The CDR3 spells CASSSAYGGAYEQYF. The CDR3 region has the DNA TGTGCCAGCAGCTCAGCATATGGGGGGGCCTACGAGCAGTACTTC.

CDR3 amino acids: CATRTSGNYNEQFF. The DNA for the CDR3 is TGTGCCACCCGAACTAGCGGGAACTACAATGAGCAGTTCTTC. This rearrangement joins TRBV6-5 to TRBJ2-1, with 10 bases matching TRBD2. The CDR3 consists of 14 residues. The V gene's germline CDR1 is MNHEY and CDR2 SVGAGI. With 10 bases clipped from V and 3 bases from J, the junction kept 6 bases outside the gene matches.

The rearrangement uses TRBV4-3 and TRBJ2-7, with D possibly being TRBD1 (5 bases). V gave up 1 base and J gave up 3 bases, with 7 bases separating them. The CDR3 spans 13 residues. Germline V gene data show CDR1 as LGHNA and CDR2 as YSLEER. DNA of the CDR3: TGCGCCAGCAGCCAAGCGCAGGGCTACGAGCAGTACTTC. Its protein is CASSQAQGYEQYF.

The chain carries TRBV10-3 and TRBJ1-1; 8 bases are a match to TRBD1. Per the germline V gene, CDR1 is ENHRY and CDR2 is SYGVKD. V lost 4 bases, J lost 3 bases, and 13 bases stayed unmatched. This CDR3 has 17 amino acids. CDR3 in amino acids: CAISGTIGQGGDTEAFF. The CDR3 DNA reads TGTGCCATCAGTGGAACAATTGGACAGGGCGGGGACACTGAAGCTTTCTTT.

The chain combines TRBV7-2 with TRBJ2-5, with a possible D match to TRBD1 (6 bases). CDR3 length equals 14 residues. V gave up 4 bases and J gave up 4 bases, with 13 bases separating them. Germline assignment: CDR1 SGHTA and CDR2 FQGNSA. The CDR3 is CASSYQGSGETQYF. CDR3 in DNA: TGTGCCAGCAGCTATCAGGGGTCGGGAGAGACCCAGTACTTC.

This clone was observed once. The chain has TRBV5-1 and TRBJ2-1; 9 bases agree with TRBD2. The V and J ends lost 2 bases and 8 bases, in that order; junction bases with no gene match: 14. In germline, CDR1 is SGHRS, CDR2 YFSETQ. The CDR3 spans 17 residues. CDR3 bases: TGCGCCAGCAGCTTATTAGCGGGGGATACACCGGGGCATGAGCAGTTCTTC. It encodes CASSLLAGDTPGHEQFF.

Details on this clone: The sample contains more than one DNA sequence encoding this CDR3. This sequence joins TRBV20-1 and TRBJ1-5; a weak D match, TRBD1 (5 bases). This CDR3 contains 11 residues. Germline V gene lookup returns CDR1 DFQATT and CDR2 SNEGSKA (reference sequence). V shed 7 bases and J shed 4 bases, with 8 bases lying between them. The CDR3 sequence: CSGGGNQPQHF. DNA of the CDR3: TGCAGTGGTGGGGGGAATCAGCCCCAGCATTTT.

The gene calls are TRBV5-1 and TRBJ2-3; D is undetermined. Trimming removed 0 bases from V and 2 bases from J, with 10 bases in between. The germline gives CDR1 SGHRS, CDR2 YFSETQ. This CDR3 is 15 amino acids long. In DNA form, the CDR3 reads TGCGCCAGCAGCTTGGTCTCTAAAAACACAGATACGCAGTATTTT. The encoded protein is CASSLVSKNTDTQYF.

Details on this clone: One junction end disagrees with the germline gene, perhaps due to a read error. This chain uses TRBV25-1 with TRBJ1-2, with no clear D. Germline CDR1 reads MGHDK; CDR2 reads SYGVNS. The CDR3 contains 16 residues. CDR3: CASIEYQRPGVYGYTF. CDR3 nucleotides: TGTGCCAGCATTGAATATCAGCGACCGGGTGTCTATGGCTACACCTTC.

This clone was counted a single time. The CDR3, as DNA: TGCGCCAGCAGCCAAGATCCAGACTTCTCCTACGAGCAGTACTTC. As protein: CASSQDPDFSYEQYF. This chain joins TRBV4-3 and TRBJ2-7; the D is unclear. The CDR3 loop spans 15 amino acids. Per the germline V gene, CDR1 is LGHNA and CDR2 is YSLEER. The V end was cut by 0 bases, the J end by 0 bases, with 9 bases between.

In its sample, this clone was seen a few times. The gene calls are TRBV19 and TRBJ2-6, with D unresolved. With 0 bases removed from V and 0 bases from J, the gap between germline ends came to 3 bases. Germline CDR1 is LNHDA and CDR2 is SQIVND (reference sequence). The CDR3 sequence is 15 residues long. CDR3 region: CASSIDSSGANVLTF. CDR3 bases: TGTGCCAGTAGTATAGACAGCTCTGGGGCCAACGTCCTGACTTTC. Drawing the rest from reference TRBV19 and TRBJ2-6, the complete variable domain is DGGITQSPKYLFRKEGQNVTLSCEQNLNHDAMYWYRQDPGQGLRLIYYSQIVNDFQKGDIAEGYSVSREKKESFPLTVTSAQKNPTAFYLCASSIDSSGANVLTFGAGSRLTVL.

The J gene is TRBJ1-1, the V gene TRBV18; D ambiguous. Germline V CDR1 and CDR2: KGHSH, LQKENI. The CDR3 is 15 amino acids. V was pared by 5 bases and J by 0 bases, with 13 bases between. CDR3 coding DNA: TGTGCCAGCTCATCAACTGGACTCTTGAACACTGAAGCTTTCTTT. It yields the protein CASSSTGLLNTEAFF.

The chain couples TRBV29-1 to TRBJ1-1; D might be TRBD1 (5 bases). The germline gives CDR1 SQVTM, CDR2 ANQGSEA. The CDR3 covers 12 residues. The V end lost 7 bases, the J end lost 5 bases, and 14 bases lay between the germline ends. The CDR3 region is CSASQGRTEAFF. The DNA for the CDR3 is TGCAGCGCTTCTCAGGGTAGAACTGAAGCTTTCTTT.

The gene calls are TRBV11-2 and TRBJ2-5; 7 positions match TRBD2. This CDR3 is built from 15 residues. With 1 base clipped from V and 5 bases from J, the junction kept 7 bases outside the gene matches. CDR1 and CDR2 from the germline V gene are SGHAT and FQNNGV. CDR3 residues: CASSLARGSPETQYF. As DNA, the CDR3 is TGTGCCAGCAGCTTAGCGCGGGGGAGCCCCGAGACCCAGTACTTC.

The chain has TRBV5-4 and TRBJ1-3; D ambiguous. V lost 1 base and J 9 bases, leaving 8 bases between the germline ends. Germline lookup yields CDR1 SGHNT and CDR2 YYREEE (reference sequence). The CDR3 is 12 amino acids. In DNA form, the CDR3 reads TGTGCCAGCAGCTTGTATGGGAGCACCATATATTTT. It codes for CASSLYGSTIYF.

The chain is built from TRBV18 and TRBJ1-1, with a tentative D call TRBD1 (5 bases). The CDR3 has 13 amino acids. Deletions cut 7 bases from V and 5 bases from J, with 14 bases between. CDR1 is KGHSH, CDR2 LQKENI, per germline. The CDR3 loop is CASLQDKGTEAFF. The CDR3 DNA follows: TGTGCCAGCTTGCAGGACAAGGGGACTGAAGCTTTCTTT. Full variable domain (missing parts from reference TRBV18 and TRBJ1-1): NAGVMQNPRHLVRRRGQEARLRCSPMKGHSHVYWYRQLPEEGLKFMVYLQKENIIDESGMPKERFSAEFPKEGPSILRIQQVVRGDSAAYFCASLQDKGTEAFFGQGTRLTVV.

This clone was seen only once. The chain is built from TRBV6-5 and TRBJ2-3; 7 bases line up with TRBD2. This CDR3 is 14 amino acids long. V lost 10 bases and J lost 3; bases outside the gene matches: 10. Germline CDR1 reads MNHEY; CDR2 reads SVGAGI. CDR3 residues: CATKLGGVTDTQYF. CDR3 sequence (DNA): TGTGCCACCAAGTTGGGGGGGGTTACAGATACGCAGTATTTT.

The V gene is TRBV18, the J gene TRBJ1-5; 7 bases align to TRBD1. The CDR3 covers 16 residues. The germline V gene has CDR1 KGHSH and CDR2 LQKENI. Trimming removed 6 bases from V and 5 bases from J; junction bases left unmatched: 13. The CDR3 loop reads CASSQAQGGAHQPQHF. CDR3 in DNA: TGTGCCAGCTCCCAAGCTCAAGGGGGCGCGCATCAGCCCCAGCATTTT.

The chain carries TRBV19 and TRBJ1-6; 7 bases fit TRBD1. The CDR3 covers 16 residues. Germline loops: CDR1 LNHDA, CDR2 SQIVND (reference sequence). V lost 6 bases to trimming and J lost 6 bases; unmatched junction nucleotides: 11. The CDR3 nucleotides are TGTGCCAGTAGCTTGGCAGGGACAGCTGTTAATTCACCCCTCCACTTT. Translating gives CASSLAGTAVNSPLHF.

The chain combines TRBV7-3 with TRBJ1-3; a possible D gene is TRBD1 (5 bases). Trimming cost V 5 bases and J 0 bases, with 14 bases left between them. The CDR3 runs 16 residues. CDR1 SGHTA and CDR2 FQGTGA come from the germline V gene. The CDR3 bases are TGTGCCAGCAGCCACCCGGGGGTGAGCTCTGGAAACACCATATATTTT. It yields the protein CASSHPGVSSGNTIYF.

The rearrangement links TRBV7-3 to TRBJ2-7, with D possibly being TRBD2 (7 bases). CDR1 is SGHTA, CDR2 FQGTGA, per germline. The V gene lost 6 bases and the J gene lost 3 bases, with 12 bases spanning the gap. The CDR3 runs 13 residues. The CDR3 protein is CASSPRGGYEQYF. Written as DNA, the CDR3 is TGTGCCAGCAGTCCGAGGGGGGGCTACGAGCAGTACTTC. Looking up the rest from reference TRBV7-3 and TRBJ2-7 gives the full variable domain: GAGVSQTPSNKVTEKGKYVELRCDPISGHTALYWYRQSLGQGPEFLIYFQGTGAADDSGLPNDRFFAVRPEGSVSTLKIQRTERGDSAVYLCASSPRGGYEQYFGPGTRLTVT.

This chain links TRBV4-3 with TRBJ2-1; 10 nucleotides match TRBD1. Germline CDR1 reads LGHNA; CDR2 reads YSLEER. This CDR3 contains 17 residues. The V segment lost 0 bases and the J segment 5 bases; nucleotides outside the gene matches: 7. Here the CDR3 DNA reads TGCGCCAGCAGCCAAGAGGGACAGGGGTACTTTAACAATGAGCAGTTCTTC. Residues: CASSQEGQGYFNNEQFF.

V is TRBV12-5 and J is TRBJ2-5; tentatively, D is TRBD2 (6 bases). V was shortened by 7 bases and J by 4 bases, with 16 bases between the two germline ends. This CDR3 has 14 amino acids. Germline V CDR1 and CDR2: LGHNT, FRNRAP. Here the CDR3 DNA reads TGTGCTAGTGTTCCAGGCGACGGGGGAGAGACCCAGTACTTC. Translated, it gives CASVPGDGGETQYF.

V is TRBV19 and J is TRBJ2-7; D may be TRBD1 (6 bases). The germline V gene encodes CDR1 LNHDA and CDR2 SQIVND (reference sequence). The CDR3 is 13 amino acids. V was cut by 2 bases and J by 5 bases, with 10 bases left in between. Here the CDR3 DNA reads TGTGCCAGTAGTATAACAGGGCAGAACGAGCAGTACTTC. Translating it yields CASSITGQNEQYF.

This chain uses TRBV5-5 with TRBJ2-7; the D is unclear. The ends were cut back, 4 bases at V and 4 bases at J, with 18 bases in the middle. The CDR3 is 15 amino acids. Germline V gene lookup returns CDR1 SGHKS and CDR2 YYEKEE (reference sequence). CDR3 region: CASSSTGGLIYEQYF. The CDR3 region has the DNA TGTGCCAGCAGCAGTACCGGTGGTCTGATTTACGAGCAGTACTTC. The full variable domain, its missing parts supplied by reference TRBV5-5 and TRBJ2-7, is DAGVTQSPTHLIKTRGQQVTLRCSPISGHKSVSWYQQVLGQGPQFIFQYYEKEERGRGNFPDRFSARQFPNYSSELNVNALLLGDSALYLCASSSTGGLIYEQYFGPGTRLTVT.